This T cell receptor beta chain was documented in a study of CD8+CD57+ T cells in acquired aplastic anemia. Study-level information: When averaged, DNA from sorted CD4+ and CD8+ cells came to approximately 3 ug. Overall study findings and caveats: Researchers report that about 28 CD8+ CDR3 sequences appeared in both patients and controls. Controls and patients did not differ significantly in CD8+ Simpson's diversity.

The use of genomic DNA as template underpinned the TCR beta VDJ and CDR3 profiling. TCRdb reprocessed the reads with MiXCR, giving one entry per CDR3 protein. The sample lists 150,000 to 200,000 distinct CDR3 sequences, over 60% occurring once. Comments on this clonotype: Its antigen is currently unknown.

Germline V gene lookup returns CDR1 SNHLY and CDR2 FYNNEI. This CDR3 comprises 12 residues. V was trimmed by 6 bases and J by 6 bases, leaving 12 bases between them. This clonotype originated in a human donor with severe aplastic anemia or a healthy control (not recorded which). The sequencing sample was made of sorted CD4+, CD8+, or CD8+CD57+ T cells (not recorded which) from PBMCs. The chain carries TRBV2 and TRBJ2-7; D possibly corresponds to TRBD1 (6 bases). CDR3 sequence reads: CASRWTVAEQYF. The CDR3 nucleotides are TGTGCCAGCAGGTGGACAGTCGCCGAGCAGTACTTC.